The sequence of this T cell receptor (beta chain) was determined in a study of control samples from healthy donors and cancer patients. CDR1 is SGDLS, CDR2 YYNGEE, per germline. Between the trimmed V and J ends, which lost 4 bases and 4 bases, there was a span of 35 bases. This CDR3 comprises 21 residues. Using immunoSEQ multiplex PCR, the repertoire was profiled, and TCRdb retains in-frame clones only, with some absent. The table includes around 92,000 clones, 82% detected once. The chain carries TRBV9 and TRBJ1-1; possibly TRBD1 for D (5 bases). The clonotype comes from a man between 60 and 75 years old in good health. Sample: blood. The CDR3 DNA sequence: TGTGCCAGCAGCCCCCGTAGTCCCCGTCTAGGAAGGGGTGGGGGGTTCACTGAAGCTTTCTTT. It translates to CASSPRSPRLGRGGGFTEAFF.